The T cell receptor beta chain under discussion was sequenced for a study of blood T cell repertoires in COVID-19. Study at large: The study drew acute and convalescent COVID-19 samples from the United States, Italy and Spain.

Trimming left V 2 bases short and J 2 bases short, with 7 bases between. The V gene's germline CDR1 is MNHEY and CDR2 SVGAGI. The CDR3 sequence is 14 residues long. As handled by the study authors: Scientists estimated how many nucleated cells there were by amplifying reference gene primers. Measured with immunoSEQ multiplex PCR; TCRdb has only the in-frame clones, and not every one. D and trimming were read from the DNA, whereas the V and J calls and clone size are those reported in that table. The sample includes about 150,000 clones, 85% to 90% of them seen just once. The chain uses TRBV6-5 and TRBJ1-5, with a tentative D call TRBD1 (5 bases). The sequence came from a woman in her thirties or forties with acute or convalescent COVID-19. The sample comprised peripheral blood. The CDR3 nucleotides are TGTGCCAGCAGTTACCAACAGGGCAATCAGCCCCAGCATTTT. Translating it yields CASSYQQGNQPQHF.